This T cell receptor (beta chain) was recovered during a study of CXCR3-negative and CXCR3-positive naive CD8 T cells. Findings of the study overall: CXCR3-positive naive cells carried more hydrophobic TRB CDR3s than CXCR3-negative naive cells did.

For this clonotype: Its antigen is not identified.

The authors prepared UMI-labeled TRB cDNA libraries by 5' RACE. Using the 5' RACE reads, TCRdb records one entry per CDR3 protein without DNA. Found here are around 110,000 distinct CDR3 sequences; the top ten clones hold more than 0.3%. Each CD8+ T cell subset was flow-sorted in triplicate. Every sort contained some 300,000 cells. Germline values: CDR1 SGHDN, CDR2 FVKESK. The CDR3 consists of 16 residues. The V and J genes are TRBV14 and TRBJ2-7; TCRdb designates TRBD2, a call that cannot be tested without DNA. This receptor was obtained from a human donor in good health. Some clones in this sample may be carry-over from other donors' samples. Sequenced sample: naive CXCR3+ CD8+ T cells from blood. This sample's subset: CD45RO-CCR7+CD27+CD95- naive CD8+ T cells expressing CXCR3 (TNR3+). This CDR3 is CASSQGLDYLPYEQYF.